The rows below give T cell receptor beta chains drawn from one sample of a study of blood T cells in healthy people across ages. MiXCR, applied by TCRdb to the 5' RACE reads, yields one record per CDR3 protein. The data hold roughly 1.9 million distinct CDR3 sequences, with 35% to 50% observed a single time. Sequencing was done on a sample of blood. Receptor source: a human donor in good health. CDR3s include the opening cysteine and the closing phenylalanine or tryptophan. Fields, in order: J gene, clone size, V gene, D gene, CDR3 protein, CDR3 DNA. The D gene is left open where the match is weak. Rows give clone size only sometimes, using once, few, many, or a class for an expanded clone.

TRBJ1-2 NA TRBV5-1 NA CASSLGDQVGYTF TGCGCCAGCAGCTTAGGGGATCAAGTTGGCTACACCTTC
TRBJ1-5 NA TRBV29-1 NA CSVEVAGAKHF TGCAGCGTTGAAGTAGCTGGGGCTAAGCATTTT
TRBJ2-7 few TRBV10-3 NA CAISESEGNANEQYF TGTGCCATCAGTGAGTCGGAGGGGAATGCCAACGAGCAGTACTTC
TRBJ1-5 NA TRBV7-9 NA CASSRFDQPQHF TGTGCCAGCAGCCGTTTTGATCAGCCCCAGCATTTT
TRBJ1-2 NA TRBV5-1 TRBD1 CASSLGPVGTAYGYTF TGCGCCAGCAGCCTGGGCCCGGTAGGGACAGCCTATGGCTACACCTTC
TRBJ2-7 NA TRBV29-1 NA CSVSKAGSYNEQYF TGCAGCGTTTCGAAGGCAGGCTCCTACAATGAGCAGTACTTC
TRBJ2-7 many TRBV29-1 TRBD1 CSGGQSYEQYF TGCAGCGGGGGACAGTCCTACGAGCAGTACTTC
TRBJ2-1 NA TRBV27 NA CASKADYQSAQNEQFF TGTGCCAGCAAAGCCGATTACCAATCTGCGCAAAATGAGCAGTTCTTC
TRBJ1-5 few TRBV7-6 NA CASSPRIGPWEPQHF TGTGCCAGCAGCCCGCGAATAGGCCCCTGGGAGCCCCAGCATTTT
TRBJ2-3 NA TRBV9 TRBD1 CASSARQGMEDYTQYF TGTGCCAGCAGCGCCCGACAGGGTATGGAGGATTATACGCAGTATTTT
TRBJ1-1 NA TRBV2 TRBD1 CATEPYSGGTEAFF TGTGCCACCGAGCCTTATTCAGGGGGCACTGAAGCTTTCTTT
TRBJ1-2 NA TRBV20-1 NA CSGRGLYGYTF TGCAGTGGTCGGGGCCTCTATGGCTACACCTTC
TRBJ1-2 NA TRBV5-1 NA CASSLVGESPGGYTF TGCGCCAGCAGCTTGGTTGGGGAATCCCCTGGGGGCTACACCTTC
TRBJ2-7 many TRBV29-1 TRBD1 CSVERGQGARGYEQYF TGCAGCGTTGAAAGGGGACAGGGGGCTCGGGGCTACGAGCAGTACTTC